This paragraph covers one TCR beta chain sequence. Trimming removed 0 bases at V and 2 bases at J, with 12 bases between. There are 15 residues in the CDR3. Germline CDR1 is SGHRS and CDR2 is YFSETQ. Per the original methods: Using reference gene primer amplification, nucleated cell counts were estimated. Here immunoSEQ multiplex PCR was the method, and the copy in TCRdb shows in-frame clones only, minus some. V, J and clone size were drawn from that table, and D and trimming were deduced from the DNA. This sample has some 300,000 clones, with around 84% found just once. The data were taken from a study of blood T cell repertoires in COVID-19. Background on the study: Researchers got acute and convalescent COVID-19 samples from the United States, Italy and Spain. In each case, the material was cDNA or gDNA derived from T cells, B-cell-depleted T cells, or PBMCs.

This chain uses TRBV5-1 with TRBJ2-7, with D possibly matching TRBD1 (5 bases). Sequencing used peripheral blood. The sequence was collected from a man between 65 and 80 years old with acute or convalescent COVID-19. The CDR3 nucleotides are TGCGCCAGCAGCTTGGCGGCAGGGATTGCCTACGAGCAGTACTTC. Its translation: CASSLAAGIAYEQYF.